A single sample gave rise to the 10 T cell receptor beta chains below, sequenced in a study of shared clonotypes between healthy human individuals. Here immunoSEQ multiplex PCR was the method, and the copy in TCRdb shows in-frame clones only, minus some. The sample includes nearly 500,000 clones, about 79% of them seen just once. Sequences were obtained from PBMCs. Every receptor here comes from a woman between 40 and 50 years old in good health. Some clones in this sample may be carry-over from other donors' samples.

This chain links TRBV18 with TRBJ1-1; TRBD1 might be the D (6 bases). Trimming pared 3 bases from V and 3 bases from J, leaving 11 bases between. The CDR3 covers 14 residues. CDR1 and CDR2 from the germline V gene are KGHSH and LQKENI. CDR3 loop: CASSPQGFDTEAFF. CDR3 bases: TGTGCCAGCTCACCGCAGGGGTTTGACACTGAAGCTTTCTTT.

This rearrangement joins TRBV29-1 to TRBJ2-1; TRBD1 aligns across 8 bases. Germline V lookup: CDR1 SQVTM, CDR2 ANQGSEA. The J segment lost 10 bases and the V segment lost 7 bases, leaving 12 bases of the junction unmatched. The CDR3 has 13 amino acids. The CDR3 reads CSAGSRGLGEQFF. Here the CDR3 DNA reads TGCAGCGCCGGAAGCAGGGGGCTGGGGGAGCAGTTCTTC.

The chain carries TRBV9 and TRBJ2-6, with 7 bases matching TRBD2. Germline loops: CDR1 SGDLS, CDR2 YYNGEE. Trimming took 0 bases from V and 1 from J; bases not matched to a gene: 7. This CDR3 spans 18 amino acids. The CDR3 sequence is CASSVGGRGDSGANVLTF. The CDR3 nucleotides are TGTGCCAGCAGCGTAGGCGGGAGAGGGGATTCTGGGGCCAACGTCCTGACTTTC.

The chain combines TRBV7-2 with TRBJ2-1; 9 bases match TRBD2. The CDR3 has 15 residues. The V gene end was trimmed by 5 bases and the J gene end by 7 bases; junction bases not matched to a gene: 9. Per the germline V gene, CDR1 is SGHTA and CDR2 is FQGNSA. CDR3 loop: CASSTGTSSSNEQFF. For the CDR3, the DNA is TGTGCCAGCAGCACCGGGACTAGCTCCTCGAATGAGCAGTTCTTC.

This chain joins TRBV7-9 and TRBJ2-7; the match to TRBD1 covers 10 bases. After removal of 5 bases from V and 9 bases from J, the junction contained 10 bases not matched to a gene. Germline-derived CDR1 and CDR2 are SEHNR and FQNEAQ (reference sequence). The CDR3 length is 14 residues. CDR3 nucleotide sequence: TGTGCCAGCAGCACGGGACAGGGGAATCATGGGCAGTACTTC. Translating gives CASSTGQGNHGQYF.

The chain couples TRBV2 to TRBJ2-2; TRBD1 aligns across 7 bases. The CDR3 loop spans 15 amino acids. Germline lookup yields CDR1 SNHLY and CDR2 FYNNEI. V dropped 3 bases and J dropped 5; count of bases not matched to a gene: 6. CDR3 sequence (DNA): TGTGCCAGCAGTGAGAGGGGGCGCGGAACCGGGGAGCTGTTTTTT. Its translation is CASSERGRGTGELFF. Using reference TRBV2 and TRBJ2-2 for the parts outside the CDR3, the full variable domain is EPEVTQTPSHQVTQMGQEVILRCVPISNHLYFYWYRQILGQKVEFLVSFYNNEISEKSEIFDDQFSVERPDGSNFTLKIRSTKLEDSAMYFCASSERGRGTGELFFGEGSRLTVL.

The V gene is TRBV9, the J gene TRBJ1-1; D perhaps matches TRBD1 (5 bases). This CDR3 spans 16 amino acids. V lost 3 bases to trimming and J lost 0 bases, with 15 bases between them. Germline V gene lookup returns CDR1 SGDLS and CDR2 YYNGEE. The CDR3 DNA is TGTGCCAGCAGCGCCCACCCCCGAGGGGTGAACACTGAAGCTTTCTTT. Translating it yields CASSAHPRGVNTEAFF.

The chain employs TRBV7-2 and TRBJ2-2, with D unresolved. Germline V gene sequence: CDR1 SGHTA, CDR2 FQGNSA. Between the trimmed V and J ends, which lost 5 bases and 5 bases, there was a span of 6 bases. The CDR3 consists of 12 residues. The CDR3 bases are TGTGCCAGCAGCCCCAGAACCGGGGAGCTGTTTTTT. Encoded protein: CASSPRTGELFF.

The rearrangement uses TRBV2 and TRBJ1-1; D not resolved. The CDR3 spans 13 residues. Germline V gene lookup returns CDR1 SNHLY and CDR2 FYNNEI. V was trimmed by 3 bases and J by 3 bases, leaving 8 bases between them. CDR3 amino acids: CASSEAQYTEAFF. DNA for the CDR3: TGTGCCAGCAGTGAGGCTCAGTACACTGAAGCTTTCTTT.

This clone appeared once. The chain joins TRBV28 to TRBJ2-1; D unresolved. CDR3 size: 15 residues. The germline gives CDR1 MDHEN, CDR2 SYDVKM. The V end lost 4 bases, the J end lost 8 bases, and 18 bases lay between the germline ends. CDR3 DNA sequence: TGTGCCAGCAGTTCGGTCCTCGGGCCCACGGATGAGCAGTTCTTC. Translation: CASSSVLGPTDEQFF.